A single sample is the source of the 23 T cell receptor beta chains below, sequenced in a study of blood T cell repertoires in COVID-19. This table comes from immunoSEQ multiplex PCR, and its TCRdb copy is limited to in-frame clones, with some not included. The table shows 25,000 to 30,000 clones, with 82% occurring only once. Sequencing was done on a sample of peripheral blood. The receptors were gathered from an elderly man with active or convalescent COVID-19.

The chain is built from TRBV5-4 and TRBJ1-6, with a tentative D call TRBD1 (5 bases). Germline V gives CDR1 SGHNT, CDR2 YYREEE (reference sequence). This CDR3 spans 13 amino acids. With 7 bases removed from V and 10 bases from J, the gap between germline ends came to 15 bases. The CDR3 protein is CASAADGGSPLHF. CDR3 nucleotides: TGTGCCAGCGCTGCTGATGGGGGGTCACCCCTCCACTTT.

This clone occurred once. The chain has TRBV11-3 and TRBJ2-1, with 9 bases lining up with TRBD1. CDR1 and CDR2 (germline): SGHNT, YENEEA. The ends lost 5 bases at V and 6 bases at J; junction bases unmatched: 8. The CDR3 loop spans 15 amino acids. Here the CDR3 reads CASSKRTGVSNEQFF. The DNA of the CDR3 is TGTGCCAGCAGCAAAAGGACAGGGGTATCCAATGAGCAGTTCTTC.

The chain uses TRBV4-2 and TRBJ1-4; D is uncertain. Trimming took 0 bases from V and 8 from J, leaving 16 bases between them. The CDR3 sequence is 16 residues long. Germline values: CDR1 LGHNA, CDR2 YNFKEQ. The CDR3 loop is CASSQEGGRVGEKLFF. As DNA, the CDR3 is TGTGCCAGCAGCCAAGAAGGAGGTAGGGTAGGGGAAAAACTGTTTTTT.

V and J are TRBV4-2 and TRBJ2-7, with 10 bases that match TRBD1. The CDR3 length is 16 residues. Trimming cost V 0 bases and J 3 bases; bases outside gene matches: 5. Germline CDR1 LGHNA, CDR2 YNFKEQ. CDR3 bases: TGTGCCAGCAGCCAAGATACCAGGACAGGGGGCTACGAGCAGTACTTC. It encodes CASSQDTRTGGYEQYF.

This chain joins TRBV6-5 and TRBJ1-5; D call uncertain. Trimming removed 8 bases from V and 2 bases from J, with 16 bases in between. The CDR3 extends over 15 amino acids. The germline V gene encodes CDR1 MNHEY and CDR2 SVGAGI. The CDR3 coding sequence is TGTGCCAGCGGCCTTCCTGCGACTCGCAATCAGCCCCAGCATTTT. It specifies CASGLPATRNQPQHF.

This chain links TRBV6-5 with TRBJ2-3, with D possibly TRBD2 on 5 matching bases. Trimming took off 10 bases at V and 0 bases at J, with 14 bases between the two ends. The CDR3 is 14 amino acids. CDR1 MNHEY and CDR2 SVGAGI come from the germline V gene. The CDR3: CATRILASTDTQYF. The CDR3 DNA reads as TGTGCCACGCGGATCTTAGCGAGCACAGATACGCAGTATTTT.

This chain uses TRBV28 with TRBJ1-2; 9 bases fit TRBD1. Germline CDR1 is MDHEN and CDR2 is SYDVKM. This CDR3 has 16 residues. Unmatched junction bases numbered 15, after V lost 6 bases and J lost 7 bases. In DNA, the CDR3 is TGTGCCAGCAGCTCCGGGACAGGGACAGGTGTAGCTGGCTACACCTTC. It encodes CASSSGTGTGVAGYTF.

The J gene is TRBJ2-1, the V gene TRBV6-4, with 10 bases aligning to TRBD2. Germline V gene lookup returns CDR1 MRHNA and CDR2 SNTAGT. This CDR3 has 15 residues. V dropped 8 bases and J dropped 10; count of bases not matched to a gene: 14. CDR3 amino acids: CASSVLAGGYGEQFF. The CDR3 DNA reads TGTGCCAGCTCCGTGTTAGCGGGGGGCTATGGGGAGCAGTTCTTC.

This clone occurred once. The chain carries TRBV3-1 (or the pseudogene TRBV3-2) and TRBJ2-3; the D is unclear. This CDR3 has 12 residues. V was clipped by 3 bases and J by 6 bases, with 7 bases between them. Germline loops: CDR1 LGHDT, CDR2 YNNKEL (reference sequence). In nucleotides, the CDR3 is TGTGCCAGCAGCCAGAGCTGGGATACGCAGTATTTT. Translation: CASSQSWDTQYF.

This rearrangement joins TRBV1 to TRBJ2-7; no check of the table's D call, TRBD2, against the DNA was made. TRBV1 is a recognized pseudogene. The CDR3 runs 17 residues. The CDR3, as DNA: TGCACCAGCAGCCTCGGGACTAGTAGTCCTTCCCGCTACGAGCAGTACTTC. Protein sequence: CTSSLGTSSPSRYEQYF.

In this sample, this clone turned up once. The sample carries other DNA sequences with the same CDR3. The chain links TRBV28 to TRBJ1-1; 9 nucleotides agree with TRBD1. The V and J ends lost 5 bases and 1 base, in that order; junction bases with no gene match: 2. This CDR3 contains 14 residues. Looked up from germline, CDR1 is MDHEN and CDR2 is SYDVKM. The CDR3 nucleotides read TGTGCCAGCAGTCCGGGACAGGGGAACACTGAAGCTTTCTTT. Protein: CASSPGQGNTEAFF.

The V call is TRBV11-2, the J call TRBJ1-5, with D perhaps matching TRBD1 (6 bases). V lost 5 bases to trimming and J lost 12 bases, with 11 bases between them. CDR1 and CDR2 (germline): SGHAT, FQNNGV. This CDR3 comprises 11 residues. Written as DNA, the CDR3 is TGTGCCAGCAGCCGAGGGGACATCCAGCATTTT. Encoded protein: CASSRGDIQHF.

This clone has only a few counts. The chain uses TRBV15 and TRBJ2-1; 10 bases map to TRBD2. The CDR3 covers 15 residues. The trim removed 5 bases at V and 7 bases at J, leaving 8 bases unmatched. CDR1 and CDR2 from the germline V gene are LNHNV and YYDKDF (reference sequence). CDR3 DNA: TGTGCCACCAGCCGACGGACTAGCGGCGGAAATGAGCAGTTCTTC. Its translation: CATSRRTSGGNEQFF.

The chain has TRBV18 and TRBJ1-2; 9 bases agree with TRBD1. CDR3 length: 15 amino acids. Trimming cost V 4 bases and J 3 bases; bases outside gene matches: 6. Germline CDR1 and CDR2: KGHSH and LQKENI. The CDR3 loop is CASSQGTGSHYGYTF. The CDR3 region has the DNA TGTGCCAGCTCACAGGGGACAGGGTCCCACTATGGCTACACCTTC.

The V and J genes are TRBV5-1 and TRBJ2-5; D possibly corresponds to TRBD2 (7 bases). V was cut by 5 bases and J by 1 base, with 15 bases left in between. The CDR3 totals 15 residues. Germline CDR1 is SGHRS and CDR2 is YFSETQ. The CDR3 spells CASRLGGGSQETQYF. Here the CDR3 DNA reads TGCGCCAGCAGACTAGGGGGGGGCAGCCAAGAGACCCAGTACTTC.

The CDR3 bases are TGTGCTAGTGCCCGTGGGGGGACGGTCGATGAGCAGTTCTTC. It encodes CASARGGTVDEQFF. The chain uses TRBV12-5 and TRBJ2-1, with D possibly matching TRBD2 (6 bases). Trimming removed 7 bases from V and 8 bases from J, with 18 bases in between. The germline V gene encodes CDR1 LGHNT and CDR2 FRNRAP. The CDR3 is 14 residues long.

The chain has TRBV7-6 and TRBJ2-3; D gene unclear. The CDR3 is 13 residues long. The germline V gene has CDR1 SGHVS and CDR2 FNYEAQ. V was pared by 1 base and J by 1 base, with 3 bases between. The CDR3 spells CASSLGRTDTQYF. CDR3 nucleotide sequence: TGTGCCAGCAGCTTAGGGCGCACAGATACGCAGTATTTT.

This sequence joins TRBV18 and TRBJ1-6; the D gene is possibly TRBD1 (5 bases). CDR3 size: 14 residues. V lost 3 bases and J 10 bases, leaving 13 bases between the germline ends. From germline, CDR1 is KGHSH and CDR2 LQKENI. This chain's CDR3 is CASSPRSGQSPLHF. The CDR3 coding sequence is TGTGCCAGCTCACCCCGGTCAGGGCAATCACCCCTCCACTTT.

This chain links TRBV7-8 with TRBJ1-5, with D possibly being TRBD1 (6 bases). V shed 1 base and J shed 3 bases, with 13 bases lying between them. The CDR3 is 16 amino acids. CDR1 and CDR2 from the germline V gene are SGHVS and FQNEAQ. The CDR3 nucleotides read TGTGCCAGCAGCTTAGGAGTTCGACAGGTCAATCAGCCCCAGCATTTT. This sequence encodes CASSLGVRQVNQPQHF.

This clone was seen only a few times. J is TRBJ2-3 and V is TRBV11-2, with TRBD2 matching 12 bases. Germline trimming cut 3 bases from V and 6 bases from J; bases unmatched to any gene: 10. In germline, CDR1 is SGHAT, CDR2 FQNNGV. This CDR3 has 17 residues. The CDR3, as DNA: TGTGCCAGCAGCTTGTTGGGACTAGCGGGTTCCGCTGATACGCAGTATTTT. Protein product: CASSLLGLAGSADTQYF.

The V and J genes are TRBV14 and TRBJ1-3; D might be TRBD1 (5 bases). V was shortened by 1 base and J by 0 bases, with 10 bases between the two germline ends. The CDR3 runs 16 residues. CDR1 is SGHDN, CDR2 FVKESK, per germline. The CDR3 loop reads CASSQVPGYSGNTIYF. The CDR3 DNA reads TGTGCCAGCAGCCAAGTCCCAGGGTACTCTGGAAACACCATATATTTT.

The chain links TRBV7-9 to TRBJ1-1, with 10 bases identical to TRBD1. The CDR3 runs to 14 residues. With V trimmed by 3 bases and J by 7 bases, 5 bases remained unmatched. Germline CDR1 is SEHNR and CDR2 is FQNEAQ (reference sequence). The CDR3 protein is CASSLGQGWGEAFF. CDR3 in DNA: TGTGCCAGCAGCTTGGGACAGGGGTGGGGTGAAGCTTTCTTT.

The chain employs TRBV19 and TRBJ2-5; TRBD2 aligns across 13 bases. Germline V lookup: CDR1 LNHDA, CDR2 SQIVND (reference sequence). The V gene end was trimmed by 5 bases and the J gene end by 5 bases; junction bases not matched to a gene: 11. This CDR3 has 17 residues. The CDR3 protein is CASSAGGLAGDDETQYF. Here the CDR3 DNA reads TGTGCCAGTAGTGCCGGAGGACTAGCGGGAGACGATGAGACCCAGTACTTC.